The 12 T cell receptor beta chains below come from one sample, sequenced in a study of shared clonotypes between healthy human individuals (dated by TCRdb to about 2020). The method was the immunoSEQ multiplex PCR assay. Imported from immuneACCESS, the table was reduced by TCRdb to in-frame sequences with V and J called. These copies leave out some clones; in studies compared against another copy, an unresolved V gene accounts for under half, and the cause of the remainder is not known. The sample yields approximately 1.5 million clones; approximately 98% were counted once. The top ten constitute less than 0.55% of the sample. The sequenced material came from naive CD4+ T cells sorted from blood. In the paper's terms, the cell subset or site label means: CD45RA+ positively selected. These receptors all come from a young man in good health.

The V and J genes are TRBV7-3 and TRBJ2-1; TRBD2 agrees at 14 bases. V shed 0 bases and J 7 bases; nucleotides not matched to a gene: 2. Germline V gives CDR1 SGHTA, CDR2 FQGTGA. The CDR3 spans 16 residues. The CDR3, as DNA: TGTGCCAGCAGCTTAACAGGGACTAGCGGGAGTAATGAGCAGTTCTTC. Residues: CASSLTGTSGSNEQFF.

The chain uses TRBV18 and TRBJ2-2, with D perhaps matching TRBD1 (6 bases). Germline values: CDR1 KGHSH, CDR2 LQKENI. This CDR3 has 15 residues. V was shortened by 5 bases and J by 2 bases, with 12 bases between the two germline ends. The CDR3 coding sequence is TGTGCCAGCTCAGCGCAGGGGCCAAACACCGGGGAGCTGTTTTTT. Its protein is CASSAQGPNTGELFF.

The chain links TRBV18 to TRBJ2-1; D unresolved. V was pared by 3 bases and J by 7 bases, with 7 bases between. The CDR3 runs to 12 residues. Germline V lookup: CDR1 KGHSH, CDR2 LQKENI. The CDR3 nucleotides read TGTGCCAGCTCACCGATGGCTAATGAGCAGTTCTTC. Translating it yields CASSPMANEQFF.

The V gene is TRBV25-1, the J gene TRBJ1-2; D is possibly TRBD1 (5 bases). Per germline, CDR1 MGHDK and CDR2 SYGVNS. The CDR3 spans 14 residues. Trimming pared 6 bases from V and 4 bases from J, leaving 15 bases between. The CDR3 bases are TGTGCCAGCAGCTTCAACACAGGAGTCTATGGCTACACCTTC. Amino acid sequence: CASSFNTGVYGYTF.

The V and J genes are TRBV9 and TRBJ2-1, with 10 positions matching TRBD2. The CDR3 runs 20 residues. V was pared by 3 bases and J by 0 bases, with 15 bases of the junction left unmatched. Germline CDR1 is SGDLS and CDR2 is YYNGEE. The CDR3 sequence is CASSGRLAGLTFSSYNEQFF. The DNA for the CDR3 is TGTGCCAGCAGCGGGCGACTAGCGGGCCTCACTTTTAGCTCCTACAATGAGCAGTTCTTC. Together with reference TRBV9 and TRBJ2-1, the CDR3 gives the full variable domain: DSGVTQTPKHLITATGQRVTLRCSPRSGDLSVYWYQQSLDQGLQFLIQYYNGEERAKGNILERFSAQQFPDLHSELNLSSLELGDSALYFCASSGRLAGLTFSSYNEQFFGPGTRLTVL.

The chain has TRBV7-2 and TRBJ2-5; unclear D gene. Trimming took 5 bases from V and 7 from J, leaving 17 bases between them. The CDR3 covers 14 residues. Per the germline V gene, CDR1 is SGHTA and CDR2 is FQGNSA. Written as DNA, the CDR3 is TGTGCCAGCAGCCCAGAGGAGTTTCGCGTGACCCAGTACTTC. As protein: CASSPEEFRVTQYF.

The V call is TRBV9, the J call TRBJ2-7, with D maybe TRBD1 (7 bases). V gave up 0 bases and J gave up 5 bases, with 12 bases separating them. Germline values: CDR1 SGDLS, CDR2 YYNGEE. The CDR3 is 14 residues long. The CDR3 bases are TGTGCCAGCAGCGTAGGACAGGGCGGGAACGAGCAGTACTTC. Encoded protein: CASSVGQGGNEQYF.

The V and J genes are TRBV11-2 and TRBJ1-1, with 8 bases matching TRBD1. V shed 5 bases, J shed 4 bases, and the junction held 12 bases outside the gene matches. CDR1 SGHAT and CDR2 FQNNGV come from the germline V gene. The CDR3 is 16 amino acids. CDR3: CASSPRQGSFVTEAFF. The CDR3 DNA is TGTGCCAGCAGCCCTAGACAGGGGTCTTTTGTCACTGAAGCTTTCTTT.

V usage is TRBV7-9 and J usage is TRBJ2-3, with TRBD1 as a possible D gene (7 bases). The CDR3 covers 15 residues. Germline V gene data show CDR1 as SEHNR and CDR2 as FQNEAQ (reference sequence). The germline V and J ends were trimmed by 4 bases and 3 bases, with 14 bases remaining between them. The CDR3 DNA sequence: TGTGCCAGCAGCTCCAGGGGGGTTGGAACAGATACGCAGTATTTT. Protein product: CASSSRGVGTDTQYF.

This chain connects TRBV28 to TRBJ1-4; 9 bases align to TRBD1. The ends lost 6 bases at V and 7 bases at J; junction bases unmatched: 9. The CDR3 spans 15 residues. The germline CDR1 and CDR2 sequences are MDHEN and SYDVKM. CDR3 nucleotides: TGTGCCAGCAGGCCAGCCGGGACAGGGAGTGAAAAACTGTTTTTT. Residues: CASRPAGTGSEKLFF.

A single count supports this clone. This sequence joins TRBV28 and TRBJ1-1, with unresolved D. V gave up 8 bases and J gave up 1 base, with 8 bases separating them. Germline CDR1 reads MDHEN; CDR2 reads SYDVKM. CDR3 size: 12 residues. The CDR3 is CASPGRNTEAFF. CDR3 DNA sequence: TGTGCCAGCCCGGGAAGGAACACTGAAGCTTTCTTT.

V is TRBV11-2 and J is TRBJ2-5; D is undetermined. Per the germline V gene, CDR1 is SGHAT and CDR2 is FQNNGV. The CDR3 is 14 amino acids. V was cut by 4 bases and J by 3 bases, with 12 bases left in between. The CDR3 here is CASSYFGVKETQYF. The CDR3 nucleotides are TGTGCCAGCAGCTACTTCGGTGTAAAAGAGACCCAGTACTTC.